This entry features one T cell receptor (beta chain) sequence. This entry comes from a study of blood T cell repertoires in COVID-19. As for the study in general: Italy, Spain and the United States were the sources of the convalescent and acute COVID-19 samples. The cDNA or gDNA used as material had been derived from T cells, B-cell-depleted T cells, or PBMCs.

Germline trimming cut 3 bases from V and 5 bases from J; bases unmatched to any gene: 12. This CDR3 has 16 residues. Germline lookup yields CDR1 MRHNA and CDR2 SNTAGT. How the authors handled the data: How many nucleated cells were present was estimated from reference gene primer amplification. Assay: immunoSEQ multiplex PCR; the TCRdb copy retains only in-frame clones and omits some. V and J calls and clone size come straight from that table; D and trimming were deduced from the DNA. The table shows around 160,000 clones, with roughly 93% occurring only once. V and J are TRBV6-4 and TRBJ1-2; 7 bases agree with TRBD1. The sequence came from a young man with acute or convalescent COVID-19. The sample taken for sequencing was peripheral blood. CDR3 protein: CASSDYPGQSYYGYTF. The CDR3 nucleotides read TGTGCCAGCAGTGATTACCCGGGACAGTCTTATTATGGCTACACCTTC.